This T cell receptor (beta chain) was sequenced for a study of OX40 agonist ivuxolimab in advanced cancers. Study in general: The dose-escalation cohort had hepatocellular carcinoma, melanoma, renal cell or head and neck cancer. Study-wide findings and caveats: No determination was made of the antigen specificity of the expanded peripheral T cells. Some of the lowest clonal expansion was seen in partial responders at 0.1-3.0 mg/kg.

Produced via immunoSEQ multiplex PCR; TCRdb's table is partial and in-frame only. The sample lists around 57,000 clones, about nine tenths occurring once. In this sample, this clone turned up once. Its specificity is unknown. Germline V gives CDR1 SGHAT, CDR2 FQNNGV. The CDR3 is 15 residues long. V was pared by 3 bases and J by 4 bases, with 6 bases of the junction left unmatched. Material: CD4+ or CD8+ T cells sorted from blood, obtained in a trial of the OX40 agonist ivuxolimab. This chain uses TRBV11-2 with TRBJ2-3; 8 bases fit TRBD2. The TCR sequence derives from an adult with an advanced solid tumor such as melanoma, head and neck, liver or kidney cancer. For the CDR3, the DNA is TGTGCCAGCAGCTTGCGGGGGGCAGGGTCAGATACGCAGTATTTT. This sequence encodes CASSLRGAGSDTQYF.